This entry is about one T cell receptor beta chain. These data come from a study of T cell responses to AZD1222 COVID-19 vaccine. Here immunoSEQ multiplex PCR was the method, and the copy in TCRdb shows in-frame clones only, minus some. In the table there are roughly 140,000 clones, more than 75% of which are singletons. V shed 3 bases and J shed 3 bases, with 4 bases lying between them. The CDR3 has 12 residues. Germline loops: CDR1 SEHNR, CDR2 FQNEAQ (reference sequence). The rearrangement links TRBV7-9 to TRBJ2-3; no reliable D call. Specimen: peripheral blood, collected 28 days after the second AZD1222 dose. The sequence was collected from an adult who received the AZD1222 COVID-19 vaccine. This chain's CDR3 is CASSFGTDTQYF. The DNA for the CDR3 is TGTGCCAGCAGCTTCGGAACAGATACGCAGTATTTT.